This entry lists 10 T cell receptor beta chains sequenced from one sample in a study of T cells in Graves' hyperthyroidism and ophthalmopathy. Amplification targeted TCR beta CDR3 regions from RNA transcripts. A first-round RT-PCR of the TCR CDR3 used the HTBI primer set. TCRdb redid the calling of the multiplex PCR reads with MiXCR, one entry per CDR3 protein. The table records under 800,000 distinct CDR3 sequences, less than 15% of them present only once. The sample taken for sequencing was blood. The receptors were gathered from a woman in her late teens or twenties with Graves' hyperthyroidism.

This clonotype was seen repeatedly, ten times or more. The rearrangement links TRBV30 to TRBJ2-3, with D perhaps being TRBD1 or TRBD2 (5 bases each). V shed 4 bases and J shed 4 bases, with 6 bases lying between them. The CDR3 runs to 11 residues. Looked up from germline, CDR1 is GTSNPN and CDR2 is SVGIG (reference sequence). CDR3 amino acids: CAWMGPDTQYF. CDR3 in DNA: TGTGCCTGGATGGGACCAGATACGCAGTATTTT.

This clonotype turned up a few times. V usage is TRBV6-2 or TRBV6-3 and J usage is TRBJ1-2; D is undetermined. Germline loops: CDR1 MNHEY, CDR2 SVGEGT. Deletions cut 2 bases from V and 4 bases from J, with 14 bases between. This CDR3 spans 15 amino acids. The chain's CDR3 is CASSYLAGTTYGYTF. The CDR3 bases are TGTGCCAGCAGTTACCTAGCCGGAACAACCTATGGCTACACCTTC.

The V and J genes are TRBV20-1 and TRBJ2-7; D gene ambiguous. The V and J ends lost 0 bases and 9 bases respectively, with 9 bases between them. The CDR3 runs to 11 residues. Germline V CDR1 and CDR2: DFQATT, SNEGSKA (reference sequence). CDR3 DNA: TGCAGTGCTAGAGATGAGTGGTGGCAGTACTTC. Its translation: CSARDEWWQYF.

The rearrangement links TRBV13 to TRBJ2-6; no clear D. The germline gives CDR1 PRHDT, CDR2 FYEKMQ (reference sequence). Trimming shortened V by 5 bases and J by 0 bases, and 20 bases separated the two germline ends. The CDR3 totals 19 residues. The CDR3 sequence: CASSPVSGAAISGANVLTF. CDR3 DNA sequence: TGTGCCAGCAGCCCGGTATCCGGCGCGGCAATCTCTGGGGCCAACGTCCTGACTTTC.

Regarding this clonotype: A much larger clone sits a single nucleotide away, making a read error possible. J is TRBJ1-3 and V is TRBV28, with D perhaps TRBD1 (5 bases). CDR1 is MDHEN, CDR2 SYDVKM, per germline. The CDR3 spans 16 residues. V lost 6 bases and J lost 4, with 19 bases in between. In DNA, the CDR3 is TGTGCCAGCAGATTGCCAGCCCGGGGACGAGGAAACACCATATATTTT. Encoded protein: CASRLPARGRGNTIYF.

This clonotype was found many times. This chain uses TRBV2 with TRBJ2-3; possibly TRBD2 for D (6 bases). The CDR3 has 15 amino acids. Germline CDR1 reads SNHLY; CDR2 reads FYNNEI. The V end was cut by 8 bases, the J end by 4 bases, with 19 bases between. The CDR3: CASLPQRVGSDTQYF. DNA of the CDR3: TGTGCCAGCCTCCCCCAGCGGGTAGGCTCAGATACGCAGTATTTT. Looking up the rest from reference TRBV2 and TRBJ2-3 gives the full variable domain: EPEVTQTPSHQVTQMGQEVILRCVPISNHLYFYWYRQILGQKVEFLVSFYNNEISEKSEIFDDQFSVERPDGSNFTLKIRSTKLEDSAMYFCASLPQRVGSDTQYFGPGTRLTVL.

This clonotype appeared a few times. This sequence joins TRBV7-9 and TRBJ2-1; 8 bases map to TRBD1. The ends lost 5 bases at V and 3 bases at J; junction bases unmatched: 9. This CDR3 region has 16 residues. Looked up from germline, CDR1 is SEHNR and CDR2 is FQNEAQ (reference sequence). The DNA of the CDR3 is TGTGCCAGCAGCCTCCCAGGGGGCGGAGGCTACAATGAGCAGTTCTTC. The encoded protein is CASSLPGGGGYNEQFF.

This clonotype was recorded at least ten times. The rearrangement joins TRBV18 to TRBJ2-3; 9 positions agree with TRBD1. The CDR3 has 13 residues. V shed 8 bases, J shed 4 bases, and the junction held 4 bases outside the gene matches. Germline V CDR1 and CDR2: KGHSH, LQKENI. The chain's CDR3 is CASSRQGADTQYF. CDR3 DNA: TGTGCCAGCAGCCGACAGGGGGCAGATACGCAGTATTTT.

This clonotype was detected only a few times. V is TRBV6-1 and J is TRBJ1-2; 8 bases align to TRBD1. The CDR3 covers 15 residues. With V trimmed by 7 bases and J by 7 bases, 14 bases remained unmatched. In germline, CDR1 is MNHNS, CDR2 SASEGT. The CDR3 sequence: CASTPQPQGASGYTF. In nucleotides, the CDR3 is TGTGCCAGCACCCCTCAACCTCAGGGGGCCTCTGGCTACACCTTC.

In this sample, this clonotype turned up many times. This chain links TRBV28 with TRBJ2-3; TRBD2 agrees at 10 bases. The V and J ends lost 2 bases and 3 bases, in that order; junction bases with no gene match: 2. This CDR3 is 15 amino acids long. Germline V CDR1 and CDR2: MDHEN, SYDVKM. In nucleotides, the CDR3 is TGTGCCAGCAGTTTACCAGCGGGGGGGACAGATACGCAGTATTTT. This codes for CASSLPAGGTDTQYF.